These 6 T cell receptor beta chains originate from one sample sequenced in a study of blood T cells in healthy people across ages. Then a second PCR, running roughly 7 to 11 cycles, was carried out with a sample-barcoded 5' primer and a J-beta primer mix. From the 5' RACE reads, TCRdb called clonotypes with MiXCR, one entry per CDR3 protein. Among around 1,000,000 distinct CDR3 sequences listed, under 30% were seen once. The data also belong to a second study, concerning T cells of mothers and their children.

The sample consisted of blood. The origin of the receptors is a girl aged 2-10 years in good health.

The CDR3 DNA sequence: TGCAGTGCCCACCATTATGGCTACACCTTC. Translating it yields CSAHHYGYTF. The chain links TRBV20-1 to TRBJ1-2; D is undetermined. The CDR3 contains 10 residues. CDR1 and CDR2 from the germline V gene are DFQATT and SNEGSKA (reference sequence). V shed 6 bases and J shed 5 bases, with 7 bases lying between them.

The gene calls are TRBV28 and TRBJ2-5, with D maybe TRBD2 (5 bases). Germline CDR1 and CDR2: MDHEN and SYDVKM. The CDR3 totals 14 residues. V lost 5 bases and J 5 bases, leaving 15 bases between the germline ends. CDR3 nucleotide sequence: TGTGCCAGCAGTCCTTTTGTGCAGCGGGAGACCCAGTACTTC. It codes for CASSPFVQRETQYF.

This clonotype was picked up a small number of times. This chain connects TRBV20-1 to TRBJ2-7; the D gene is possibly TRBD2 (6 bases). This CDR3 spans 13 amino acids. Germline V CDR1 and CDR2: DFQATT, SNEGSKA (reference sequence). With 2 bases removed from V and 2 bases from J, the gap between germline ends came to 10 bases. The CDR3 DNA sequence: TGCAGTGCTAGACGCGGGAAGGCCTACGAGCAGTACTTC. This translates into CSARRGKAYEQYF.

The chain links TRBV7-9 to TRBJ1-1; D might be TRBD1 (5 bases). Per the germline V gene, CDR1 is SEHNR and CDR2 is FQNEAQ (reference sequence). The CDR3 has 13 amino acids. V dropped 8 bases and J dropped 4 bases, with 14 bases sitting between them. The CDR3 is CASGRGASTEAFF. The CDR3 bases are TGTGCCAGCGGGAGGGGCGCGAGCACTGAAGCTTTCTTT.

The rearrangement joins TRBV13 to TRBJ2-5; 14 positions match TRBD2. Germline-derived CDR1 and CDR2 are PRHDT and FYEKMQ (reference sequence). The CDR3 length is 18 residues. V shed 3 bases and J 5 bases; nucleotides not matched to a gene: 11. The CDR3 bases are TGTGCCAGCAGCTTGACTAGCGGGGGGGTCCCAGAATTCGAGACCCAGTACTTC. The encoded protein is CASSLTSGGVPEFETQYF.

In its sample, this clonotype was seen a few times. The V and J genes are TRBV6-2 or TRBV6-3 and TRBJ2-5, with D hard to call. The J call is uncertain, as TRBJ2-1 better fits the DNA end. Germline V gives CDR1 MNHEY, CDR2 SVGEGT. The CDR3 covers 13 residues. As DNA, the CDR3 is TGTGCCAGCACAAACCAAGCGCACAATGAGCAGTTCTTC. Translation gives CASTNQAHNEQFF.